This T cell receptor beta chain was profiled in a study of cytomegalovirus exposure and HLA in healthy donors. Primers for the PCR totalled 60 Vbeta and 13 Jbeta. This table comes from immunoSEQ multiplex PCR, and its TCRdb copy is limited to in-frame clones, with some not included. The sample records about 180,000 clones, about four fifths being singletons. This clone was counted only a few times. No antigen is known for it. These donors, healthy bone marrow donors, were studied. Findings of the study overall: An assumption of roughly uniform sequencing depth across donors underlay the presence/absence analyses. TCR beta V- and J-gene trimming, according to a later analysis, was linked to a missense DCLRE1C variant. The authors later found most CMV-associated TCR beta chains appeared HLA-restricted.

The CDR3 length is 17 residues. The V gene lost 0 bases and the J gene lost 5 bases, with 21 bases spanning the gap. Per germline, CDR1 SGHTS and CDR2 YDEGEE. The sample consisted of PBMCs. The chain carries TRBV5-8 and TRBJ2-7; no clear D. The receptor's source is a woman aged 25 to 39 in good health and CMV-seronegative. CDR3 sequence reads: CASSLAVLSVLSDEQYF. In DNA, the CDR3 is TGTGCCAGCAGCTTGGCGGTCCTTAGTGTTTTAAGCGACGAGCAGTACTTC.